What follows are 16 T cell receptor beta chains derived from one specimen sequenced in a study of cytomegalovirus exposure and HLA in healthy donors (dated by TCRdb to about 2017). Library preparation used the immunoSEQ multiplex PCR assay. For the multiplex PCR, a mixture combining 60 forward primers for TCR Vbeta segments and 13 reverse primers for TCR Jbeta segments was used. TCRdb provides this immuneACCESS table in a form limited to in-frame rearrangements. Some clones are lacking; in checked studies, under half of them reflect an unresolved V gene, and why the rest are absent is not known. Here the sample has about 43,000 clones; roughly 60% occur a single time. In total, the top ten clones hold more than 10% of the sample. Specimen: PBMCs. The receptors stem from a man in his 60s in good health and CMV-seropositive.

The CDR3 sequence: CASRASGRSTDTQYF. The CDR3 DNA reads TGTGCCAGCAGAGCTAGCGGGAGAAGCACAGATACGCAGTATTTT. The genes are TRBV25-1 and TRBJ2-3, with TRBD2 identical over 10 bases. The CDR3 has 15 residues. Trimming removed 6 bases from V and 0 bases from J; junction bases left unmatched: 3. Germline V lookup: CDR1 MGHDK, CDR2 SYGVNS.

The CDR3, as DNA: TGTGCCAGCAGCTTGGGGACAGTCAGAGCCGGCCAAGAGACCCAGTACTTC. Translation gives CASSLGTVRAGQETQYF. This sequence joins TRBV5-8 and TRBJ2-5; maybe TRBD1 (6 bases). The length of the CDR3 is 17 residues. V lost 0 bases and J lost 1, with 16 bases in between. Germline CDR1 reads SGHTS; CDR2 reads YDEGEE.

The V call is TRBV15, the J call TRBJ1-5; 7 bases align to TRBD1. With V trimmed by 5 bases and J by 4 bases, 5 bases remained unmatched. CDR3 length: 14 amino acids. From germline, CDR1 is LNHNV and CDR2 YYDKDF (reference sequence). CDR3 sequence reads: CATSAQGSNQPQHF. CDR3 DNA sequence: TGTGCCACCAGCGCACAGGGGTCGAATCAGCCCCAGCATTTT.

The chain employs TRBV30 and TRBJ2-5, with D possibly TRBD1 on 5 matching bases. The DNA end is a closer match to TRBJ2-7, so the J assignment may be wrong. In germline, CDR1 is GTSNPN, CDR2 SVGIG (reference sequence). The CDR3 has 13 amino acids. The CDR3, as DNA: TGTGCCTGGAGTGCAGGGTTCCCATACGAGCAGTACTTC. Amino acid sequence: CAWSAGFPYEQYF.

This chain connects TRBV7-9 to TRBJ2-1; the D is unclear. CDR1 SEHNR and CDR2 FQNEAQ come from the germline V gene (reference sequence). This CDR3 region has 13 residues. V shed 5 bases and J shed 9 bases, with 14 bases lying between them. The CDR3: CASSPPVSGEQFF. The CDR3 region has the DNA TGTGCCAGCAGCCCACCGGTGTCTGGTGAGCAGTTCTTC.

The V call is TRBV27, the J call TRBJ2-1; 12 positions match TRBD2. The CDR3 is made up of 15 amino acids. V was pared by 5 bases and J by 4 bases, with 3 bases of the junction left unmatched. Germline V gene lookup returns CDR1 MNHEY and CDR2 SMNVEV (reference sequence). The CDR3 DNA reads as TGTGCCAGCAGTCCCGGACTAGCGGGATACAATGAGCAGTTCTTC. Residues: CASSPGLAGYNEQFF.

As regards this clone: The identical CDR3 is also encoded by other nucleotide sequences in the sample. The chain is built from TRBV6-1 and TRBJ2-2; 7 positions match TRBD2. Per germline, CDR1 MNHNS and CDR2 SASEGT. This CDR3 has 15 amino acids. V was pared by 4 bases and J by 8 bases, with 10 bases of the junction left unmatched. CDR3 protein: CASSVTSFRGGELFF. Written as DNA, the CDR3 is TGTGCCAGCAGTGTGACTAGCTTCCGAGGTGGGGAGCTGTTTTTT.

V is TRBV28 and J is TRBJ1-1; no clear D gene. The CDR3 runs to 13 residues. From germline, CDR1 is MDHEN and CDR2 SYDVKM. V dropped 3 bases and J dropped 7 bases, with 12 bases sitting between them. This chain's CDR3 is CASSFMQAVEAFF. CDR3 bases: TGTGCCAGCAGTTTTATGCAGGCCGTTGAAGCTTTCTTT.

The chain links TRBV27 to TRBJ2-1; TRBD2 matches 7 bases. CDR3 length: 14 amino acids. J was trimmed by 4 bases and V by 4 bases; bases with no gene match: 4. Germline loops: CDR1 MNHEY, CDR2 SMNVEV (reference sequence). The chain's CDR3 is CASSYEREYNEQFF. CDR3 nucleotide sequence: TGTGCCAGCAGTTACGAGCGGGAATACAATGAGCAGTTCTTC.

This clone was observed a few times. The CDR3 reads CASSLGQGAHQPQHF. In nucleotides, the CDR3 is TGTGCCAGCAGCTTAGGTCAGGGGGCTCATCAGCCCCAGCATTTT. The chain carries TRBV7-6 and TRBJ1-5, with TRBD1 matching over 8 bases. The CDR3 is 15 amino acids. V shed 1 base and J 5 bases; nucleotides not matched to a gene: 4. Germline CDR1 and CDR2: SGHVS and FNYEAQ. The variable domain in full, completed from reference TRBV7-6 and TRBJ1-5, reads GAGVSQSPRYKVTKRGQDVALRCDPISGHVSLYWYRQALGQGPEFLTYFNYEAQQDKSGLPNDRFSAERPEGSISTLTIQRTEQRDSAMYRCASSLGQGAHQPQHFGDGTRLSIL.

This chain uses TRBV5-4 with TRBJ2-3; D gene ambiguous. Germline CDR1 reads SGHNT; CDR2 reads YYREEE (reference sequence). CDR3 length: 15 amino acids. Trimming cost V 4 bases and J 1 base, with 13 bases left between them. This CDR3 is CASSPMDEGTDTQYF. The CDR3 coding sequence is TGTGCCAGCAGCCCGATGGATGAGGGCACAGATACGCAGTATTTT.

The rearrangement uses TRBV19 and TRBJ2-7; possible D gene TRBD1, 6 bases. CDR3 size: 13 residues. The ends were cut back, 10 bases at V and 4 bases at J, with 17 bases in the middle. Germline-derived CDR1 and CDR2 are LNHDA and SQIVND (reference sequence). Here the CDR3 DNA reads TGTGCCACTGGGGGCGCGTTGAGTTACGAGCAGTACTTC. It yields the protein CATGGALSYEQYF.

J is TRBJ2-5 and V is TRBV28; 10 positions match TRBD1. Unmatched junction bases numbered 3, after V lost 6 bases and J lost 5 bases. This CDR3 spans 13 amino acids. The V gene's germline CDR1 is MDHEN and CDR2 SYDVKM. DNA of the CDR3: TGTGCCAGCAGCTCGGACAGGGGGGAGACCCAGTACTTC. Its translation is CASSSDRGETQYF.

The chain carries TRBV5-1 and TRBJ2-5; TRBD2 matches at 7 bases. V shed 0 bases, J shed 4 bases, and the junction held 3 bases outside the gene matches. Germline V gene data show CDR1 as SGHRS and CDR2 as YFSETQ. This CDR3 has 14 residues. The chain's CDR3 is CASSLGVAGETQYF. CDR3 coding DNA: TGCGCCAGCAGCTTGGGGGTAGCGGGAGAGACCCAGTACTTC. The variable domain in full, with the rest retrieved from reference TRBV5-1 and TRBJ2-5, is KAGVTQTPRYLIKTRGQQVTLSCSPISGHRSVSWYQQTPGQGLQFLFEYFSETQRNKGNFPGRFSGRQFSNSRSEMNVSTLELGDSALYLCASSLGVAGETQYFGPGTRLLVL.

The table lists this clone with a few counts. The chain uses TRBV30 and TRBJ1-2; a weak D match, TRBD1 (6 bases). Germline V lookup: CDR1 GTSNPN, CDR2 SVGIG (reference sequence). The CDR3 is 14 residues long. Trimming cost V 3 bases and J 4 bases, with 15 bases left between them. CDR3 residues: CAWRFPDRPYGYTF. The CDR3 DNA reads TGTGCCTGGAGGTTCCCCGACAGGCCCTATGGCTACACCTTC. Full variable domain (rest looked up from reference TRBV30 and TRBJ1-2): SQTIHQWPATLVQPVGSPLSLECTVEGTSNPNLYWYRQAAGRGLQLLFYSVGIGQISSEVPQNLSASRPQDRQFILSSKKLLLSDSGFYLCAWRFPDRPYGYTFGSGTRLTVV.

CDR3 residues: CAWSAGVYGYTF. Here the CDR3 DNA reads TGTGCCTGGAGTGCAGGGGTCTATGGCTACACCTTC. The chain uses TRBV30 and TRBJ1-2; the D gene is possibly TRBD1 (6 bases). This CDR3 contains 12 residues. Germline V gene lookup returns CDR1 GTSNPN and CDR2 SVGIG (reference sequence). Trimming removed 1 base from V and 4 bases from J, with 7 bases in between.